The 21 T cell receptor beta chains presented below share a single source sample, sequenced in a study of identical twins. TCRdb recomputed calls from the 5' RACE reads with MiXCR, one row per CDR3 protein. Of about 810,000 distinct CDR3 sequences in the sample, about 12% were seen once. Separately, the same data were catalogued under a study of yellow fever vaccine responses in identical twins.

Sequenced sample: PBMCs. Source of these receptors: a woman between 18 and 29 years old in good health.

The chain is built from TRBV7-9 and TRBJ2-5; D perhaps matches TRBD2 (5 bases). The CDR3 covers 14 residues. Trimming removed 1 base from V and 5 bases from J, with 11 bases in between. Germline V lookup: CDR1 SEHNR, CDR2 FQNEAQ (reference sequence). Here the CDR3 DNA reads TGTGCCAGCAGCTTAGGAATGGGCGGGGAGACCCAGTACTTC. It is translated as CASSLGMGGETQYF.

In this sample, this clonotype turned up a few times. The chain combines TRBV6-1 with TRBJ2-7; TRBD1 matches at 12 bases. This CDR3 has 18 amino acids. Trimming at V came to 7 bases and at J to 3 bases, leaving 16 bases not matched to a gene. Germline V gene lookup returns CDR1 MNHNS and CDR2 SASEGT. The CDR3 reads CASTQIYLGTGGIYEQYF. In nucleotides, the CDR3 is TGTGCCAGCACCCAAATCTACCTAGGGACAGGGGGCATCTACGAGCAGTACTTC.

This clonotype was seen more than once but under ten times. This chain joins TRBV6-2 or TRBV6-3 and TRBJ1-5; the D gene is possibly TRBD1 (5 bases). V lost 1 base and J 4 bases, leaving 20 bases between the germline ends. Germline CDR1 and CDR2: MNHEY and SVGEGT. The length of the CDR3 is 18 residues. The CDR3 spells CASSYLQAATAGNQPQHF. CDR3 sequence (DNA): TGTGCCAGCAGTTACTTACAGGCTGCCACGGCCGGAAATCAGCCCCAGCATTTT.

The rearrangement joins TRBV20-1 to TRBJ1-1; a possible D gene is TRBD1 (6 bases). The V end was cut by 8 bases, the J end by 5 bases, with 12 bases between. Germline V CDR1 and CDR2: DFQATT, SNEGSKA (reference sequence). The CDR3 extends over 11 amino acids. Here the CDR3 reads CSPRGRTEAFF. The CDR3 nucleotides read TGCAGTCCAAGGGGGAGGACTGAAGCTTTCTTT.

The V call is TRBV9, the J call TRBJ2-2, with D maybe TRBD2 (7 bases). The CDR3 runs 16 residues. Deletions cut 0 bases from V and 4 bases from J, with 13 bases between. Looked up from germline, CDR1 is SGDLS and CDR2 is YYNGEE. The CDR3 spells CASSVGGGPGTGELFF. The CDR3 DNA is TGTGCCAGCAGCGTAGGCGGGGGCCCGGGCACCGGGGAGCTGTTTTTT.

CDR3 protein: CASSLRLSGSYEQYV. The DNA for the CDR3 is TGCGCCAGCAGCCTACGACTTTCTGGCTCCTACGAGCAGTACGTC. The V and J genes are TRBV4-1 and TRBJ2-7; D gene ambiguous. This CDR3 contains 15 residues. Germline loops: CDR1 MGHRA, CDR2 YSYEKL. Trimming left V 4 bases short and J 0 bases short, with 13 bases between.

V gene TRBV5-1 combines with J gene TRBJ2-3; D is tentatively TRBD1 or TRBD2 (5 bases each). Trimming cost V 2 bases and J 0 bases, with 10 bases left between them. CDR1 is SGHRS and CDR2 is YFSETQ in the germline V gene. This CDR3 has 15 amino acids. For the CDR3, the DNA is TGCGCCAGCAGCTTTCTCAGGGAGAGCACAGATACGCAGTATTTT. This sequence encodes CASSFLRESTDTQYF.

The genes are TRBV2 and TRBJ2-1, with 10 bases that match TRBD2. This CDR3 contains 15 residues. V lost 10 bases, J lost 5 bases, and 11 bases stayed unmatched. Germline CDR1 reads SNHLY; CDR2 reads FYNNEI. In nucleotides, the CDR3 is TGTGCCACACGGCCCCGAGGACTAGCGGACAATGAGCAGTTCTTC. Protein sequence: CATRPRGLADNEQFF.

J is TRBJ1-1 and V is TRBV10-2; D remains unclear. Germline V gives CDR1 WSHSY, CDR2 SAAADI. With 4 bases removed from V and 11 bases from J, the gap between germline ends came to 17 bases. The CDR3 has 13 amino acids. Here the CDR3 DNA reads TGCGCCAGCAGTGGGGCCCCTTCGGGAGGCGCTTTCTTT. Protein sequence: CASSGAPSGGAFF.

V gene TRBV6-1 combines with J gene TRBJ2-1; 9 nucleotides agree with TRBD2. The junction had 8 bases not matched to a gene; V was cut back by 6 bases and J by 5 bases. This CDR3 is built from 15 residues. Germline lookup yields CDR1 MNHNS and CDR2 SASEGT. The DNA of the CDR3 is TGTGCCAGCAGGGCCTTCGCGGGAGGGGACAATGAGCAGTTCTTC. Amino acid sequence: CASRAFAGGDNEQFF.

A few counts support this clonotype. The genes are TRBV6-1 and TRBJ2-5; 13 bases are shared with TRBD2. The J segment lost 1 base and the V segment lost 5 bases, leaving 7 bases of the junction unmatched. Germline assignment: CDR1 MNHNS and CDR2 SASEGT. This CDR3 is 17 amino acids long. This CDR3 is CASSQGLAGTTQETQYF. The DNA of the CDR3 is TGTGCCAGCAGTCAGGGACTAGCGGGGACGACCCAAGAGACCCAGTACTTC.

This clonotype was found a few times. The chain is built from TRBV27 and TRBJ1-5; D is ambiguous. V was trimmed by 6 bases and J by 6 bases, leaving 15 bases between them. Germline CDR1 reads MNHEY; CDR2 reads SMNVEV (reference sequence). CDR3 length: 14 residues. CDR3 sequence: CASREDLKSQPQHF. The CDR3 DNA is TGTGCCAGCAGGGAGGACCTAAAAAGTCAGCCCCAGCATTTT.

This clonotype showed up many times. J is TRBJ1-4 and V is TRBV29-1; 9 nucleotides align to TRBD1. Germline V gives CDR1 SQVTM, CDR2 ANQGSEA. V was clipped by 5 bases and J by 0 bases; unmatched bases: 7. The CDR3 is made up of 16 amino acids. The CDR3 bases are TGCAGCGTTCCCGGGACAGGGCTATCAACTAATGAAAAACTGTTTTTT. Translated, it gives CSVPGTGLSTNEKLFF.

DNA for the CDR3: TGCAGTGCTAGCGGTAGACTAGCGGGTGCCACAGATACGCAGTATTTT. As protein: CSASGRLAGATDTQYF. V gene TRBV20-1 combines with J gene TRBJ2-3; 10 nucleotides match TRBD2. The CDR3 length is 16 residues. The V gene end was trimmed by 3 bases and the J gene end by 2 bases; junction bases not matched to a gene: 8. CDR1 and CDR2 (germline): DFQATT, SNEGSKA (reference sequence).

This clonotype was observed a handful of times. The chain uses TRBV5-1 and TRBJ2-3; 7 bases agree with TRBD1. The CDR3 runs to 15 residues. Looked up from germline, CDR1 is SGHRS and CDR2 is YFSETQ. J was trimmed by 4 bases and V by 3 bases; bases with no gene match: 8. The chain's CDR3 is CASSSLTGQADTQYF. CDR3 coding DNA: TGCGCCAGCAGCTCACTGACAGGGCAGGCAGATACGCAGTATTTT.

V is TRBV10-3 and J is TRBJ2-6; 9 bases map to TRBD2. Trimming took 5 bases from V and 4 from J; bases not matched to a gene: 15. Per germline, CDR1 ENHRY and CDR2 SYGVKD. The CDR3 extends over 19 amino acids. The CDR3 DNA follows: TGTGCCATCAGTTTGGCGAGGGGACTAGCCGTCATAGGGGCCAACGTCCTGACTTTC. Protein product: CAISLARGLAVIGANVLTF.

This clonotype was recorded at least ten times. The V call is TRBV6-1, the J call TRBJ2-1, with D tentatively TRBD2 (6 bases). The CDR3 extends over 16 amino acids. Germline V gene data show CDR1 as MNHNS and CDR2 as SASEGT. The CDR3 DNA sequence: TGTACCACTAAGCGGGTTTATATGGGACGTTGGCTTGAGCAGTTCTTC. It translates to CTTKRVYMGRWLEQFF.

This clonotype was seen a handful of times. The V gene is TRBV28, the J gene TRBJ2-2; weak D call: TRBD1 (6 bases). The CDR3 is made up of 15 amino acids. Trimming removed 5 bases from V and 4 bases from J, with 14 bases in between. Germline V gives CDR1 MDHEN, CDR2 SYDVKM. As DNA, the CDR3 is TGTGCCAGCAGTCACTTACAGGGTTTCACCGGGGAGCTGTTTTTT. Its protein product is CASSHLQGFTGELFF.

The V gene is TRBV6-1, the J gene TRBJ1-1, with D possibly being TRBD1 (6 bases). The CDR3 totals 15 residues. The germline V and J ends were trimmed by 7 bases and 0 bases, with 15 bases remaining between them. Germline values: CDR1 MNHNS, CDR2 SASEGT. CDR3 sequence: CASTPGGQLNTEAFF. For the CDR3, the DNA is TGTGCCAGCACCCCGGGGGGACAACTGAACACTGAAGCTTTCTTT.

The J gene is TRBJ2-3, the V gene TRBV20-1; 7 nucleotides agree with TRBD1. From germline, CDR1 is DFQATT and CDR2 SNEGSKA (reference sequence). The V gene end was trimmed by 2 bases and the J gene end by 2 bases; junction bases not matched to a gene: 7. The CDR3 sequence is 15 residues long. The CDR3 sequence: CSARTPDRVTDTQYF. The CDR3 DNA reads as TGCAGTGCTAGAACCCCCGACAGGGTCACAGATACGCAGTATTTT.

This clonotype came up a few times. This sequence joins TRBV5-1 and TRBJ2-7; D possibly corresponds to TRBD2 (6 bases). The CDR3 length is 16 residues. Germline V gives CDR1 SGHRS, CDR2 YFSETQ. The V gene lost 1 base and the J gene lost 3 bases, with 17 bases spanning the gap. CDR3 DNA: TGCGCCAGCAGCTTGTTGGGATTCGGCGGGATCTACGAGCAGTACTTC. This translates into CASSLLGFGGIYEQYF.